These T cell receptor beta chains were read from a single sample in a study of cytomegalovirus exposure and HLA in healthy donors. The data were produced by immunoSEQ multiplex PCR, yet TCRdb's version contains in-frame clones alone and is incomplete. The sample has under 200,000 clones; about 78% are singletons. The sequencing sample was made of PBMCs. The receptors were gathered from a man in his 60s in good health and CMV-seronegative. Both conserved end residues are part of each CDR3. The D gene is left open where the match is weak. Rows give clone size only sometimes, using once, few, many, or a class for an expanded clone.

D gene	J gene	V gene	clone size	CDR3 protein	CDR3 DNA
TRBD2	TRBJ2-7	TRBV29-1	NA	CSVDSGLAGGLGNEQYF	TGCAGCGTTGATTCCGGACTAGCGGGAGGCCTCGGGAACGAGCAGTACTTC
NA	TRBJ1-3	TRBV7-3	NA	CASSLGPRTSGNTIYF	TGTGCCAGCAGCTTAGGCCCTCGCACCTCTGGAAACACCATATATTTT
TRBD1	TRBJ2-2	TRBV29-1	NA	CSVRQGRTGELFF	TGCAGCGTGCGACAGGGGCGCACCGGGGAGCTGTTTTTT
NA	TRBJ2-1	TRBV5-1	NA	CASSWSGASSREQFF	TGCGCCAGCAGCTGGAGCGGAGCCTCGTCCCGGGAGCAGTTCTTC
NA	TRBJ2-7	TRBV18	NA	CASSLPTRVEIGEQYF	TGTGCCAGCTCCCTCCCGACGAGGGTTGAAATAGGCGAGCAGTACTTC
TRBD2	TRBJ2-4	TRBV30	few	CAWSSGGENIQYF	TGTGCCTGGAGTTCTGGGGGGGAAAACATTCAGTACTTC
NA	TRBJ1-4	TRBV5-4	NA	CASRARENEKLFF	TGTGCCAGCCGGGCCCGGGAGAATGAAAAACTGTTTTTT
NA	TRBJ2-7	TRBV4-1	NA	CASSQSRDPTYEQYF	TGCGCCAGCAGCCAGTCCAGGGATCCGACCTACGAGCAGTACTTC
TRBD1	TRBJ2-2	TRBV2	once	CASSQTGGYTGELFF	TGTGCCAGCAGTCAGACAGGGGGGTACACCGGGGAGCTGTTTTTT
NA	TRBJ1-5	TRBV16	NA	CASSQQGWGNQPQHF	TGTGCCAGCAGCCAGCAGGGTTGGGGCAATCAGCCCCAGCATTTT
TRBD1	TRBJ1-1	TRBV6-1	NA	CASSSTGGREAFF	TGTGCCAGCAGCTCTACAGGGGGCCGAGAAGCTTTCTTT
NA	TRBJ1-1	TRBV5-1	NA	CASSLDPGVGAEAFF	TGCGCCAGCAGCTTGGATCCAGGGGTCGGCGCTGAAGCTTTCTTT
TRBD1	TRBJ2-2	TRBV6-1	few	CASSSGTGVGELFF	TGTGCCAGCAGTTCCGGGACAGGGGTCGGGGAGCTGTTTTTT
TRBD2	TRBJ2-3	TRBV15	once	CATSSSGSFSDTQYF	TGTGCCACCAGTTCTAGCGGGAGTTTTTCAGATACGCAGTATTTT
TRBD2	TRBJ2-1	TRBV7-6	NA	CASSSDWGGGTNEQFF	TGTGCCAGCAGCTCCGATTGGGGCGGGGGTACCAATGAGCAGTTCTTC